This T cell receptor beta chain was sequenced for a study of molecular identifiers for immune sequencing clone quantification. Study-level findings and limits: Clones carrying above 20 RNA copies accounted for over 98% of effector molecules, under 1% in naive cells. Jurkat TCR RNA spiked in from one cell (amid 960,000 or so naive cells) was reportedly detectable.

The CDR3 is 15 residues long. V was pared by 10 bases and J by 8 bases, with 13 bases of the junction left unmatched. Germline-derived CDR1 and CDR2 are MDHEN and SYDVKM. This clonotype appeared many times. Its specificity is unknown. Methods described previously were used for bulk TCR libraries, and listed TCR primers were applied. A single record per CDR3 protein comes from TCRdb applying MiXCR to the PCR reads. The sample records 68,000 or so distinct CDR3 sequences, 15% to 20% being singletons. The sample taken for sequencing was naive CD8+ T cells from blood, with Jurkat cell RNA spiked in. Regarding subset: FACS-sorted CD8+CD4-CCR7+CD45RA+ naive T cells. The sequence was obtained from a human donor in good health. Some libraries in this study had Jurkat cell RNA spiked in. V gene TRBV28 combines with J gene TRBJ2-1; TRBD2 agrees at 11 bases. CDR3 nucleotide sequence: TGTGCCACCGTACCACTAGCGGGAGAGTTCGATGAGCAGTTCTTC. This translates into CATVPLAGEFDEQFF.